This T cell receptor beta chain emerged from a study of blood T cell repertoires in COVID-19. Measured with immunoSEQ multiplex PCR; TCRdb has only the in-frame clones, and not every one. The sample has a few hundred thousand clones; 70% to 90% are singletons. The V segment lost 2 bases and the J segment 1 base; nucleotides outside the gene matches: 8. CDR3 length: 17 residues. The germline gives CDR1 SGDLS, CDR2 YYNGEE. The sequenced material came from PBMCs or T cells enriched from blood (not recorded which). The chain employs TRBV9 and TRBJ2-2; TRBD2 matches at 7 bases. This sequence originates from a woman younger than 45 who had recovered from COVID-19. Here the CDR3 DNA reads TGTGCCAGCAGCGTCACACCCGGGACTAAGAACACCGGGGAGCTGTTTTTT. Translating it yields CASSVTPGTKNTGELFF. The full variable domain, rest sourced from reference TRBV9 and TRBJ2-2, is DSGVTQTPKHLITATGQRVTLRCSPRSGDLSVYWYQQSLDQGLQFLIQYYNGEERAKGNILERFSAQQFPDLHSELNLSSLELGDSALYFCASSVTPGTKNTGELFFGEGSRLTVL.